The 8 T cell receptor beta chains below all came from one sample that was sequenced in a study of cytomegalovirus exposure and HLA in healthy donors. A multiplex PCR was run with 60 Vbeta primers and 13 Jbeta primers. Using immunoSEQ multiplex PCR, the repertoire was profiled, and TCRdb retains in-frame clones only, with some absent. The sample shows about 160,000 clones, more than 75% of them seen only once. The specimen sequenced was PBMCs. All receptors come from a man aged 18 to 35 in good health and CMV-seropositive.

The chain carries TRBV5-6 and TRBJ2-2; D not resolved. V was trimmed by 0 bases and J by 4 bases, leaving 10 bases between them. The CDR3 sequence is 15 residues long. Germline CDR1 and CDR2: SGHDT and YYEEEE. The CDR3 DNA reads as TGTGCCAGCAGCTTGGGGCTGGTTGCCACCGGGGAGCTGTTTTTT. It specifies CASSLGLVATGELFF.

V and J are TRBV7-8 and TRBJ1-1, with 7 positions matching TRBD1. The junction had 1 base not matched to a gene; V was cut back by 1 base and J by 2 bases. The CDR3 runs 14 residues. Germline loops: CDR1 SGHVS, CDR2 FQNEAQ. The CDR3 nucleotides are TGTGCCAGCAGCTTAGACAGGGGAAACACTGAAGCTTTCTTT. Translated: CASSLDRGNTEAFF.

The V call is TRBV7-9, the J call TRBJ1-1; 10 nucleotides line up with TRBD1. In germline, CDR1 is SEHNR, CDR2 FQNEAQ (reference sequence). V dropped 2 bases and J dropped 5; count of bases not matched to a gene: 8. The CDR3 extends over 16 amino acids. The CDR3 coding sequence is TGTGCCAGCAGCTTACCTGGACAGGGGGTAAGGACTGAAGCTTTCTTT. Its protein product is CASSLPGQGVRTEAFF.

The V and J genes are TRBV4-3 and TRBJ1-5; D remains ambiguous. The CDR3 contains 13 residues. CDR1 and CDR2 (germline): LGHNA, YSLEER. Trimming cost V 0 bases and J 9 bases, with 9 bases left between them. The CDR3 loop reads CASSQDRGMPQHF. In DNA, the CDR3 is TGCGCCAGCAGCCAAGATCGAGGAATGCCCCAGCATTTT.

This sequence joins TRBV11-2 and TRBJ1-6; perhaps TRBD1 as D (6 bases). The CDR3 consists of 18 residues. Germline V gene data show CDR1 as SGHAT and CDR2 as FQNNGV. Trimming shortened V by 5 bases and J by 0 bases, and 17 bases separated the two germline ends. In nucleotides, the CDR3 is TGTGCCAGCAGCCCGAGGGACACGGGAAGCTCCTATAATTCACCCCTCCACTTT. This translates into CASSPRDTGSSYNSPLHF.

V gene TRBV15 combines with J gene TRBJ1-3; TRBD1 is a possible D gene (6 bases). Trimming stripped 0 bases from V and 12 bases from J, with 12 bases between. The CDR3 contains 13 residues. Germline CDR1 LNHNV, CDR2 YYDKDF (reference sequence). CDR3 loop: CATSREYTGYIYF. DNA of the CDR3: TGTGCCACCAGCAGAGAATACACAGGGTACATATATTTT.

The chain couples TRBV27 to TRBJ1-5; 9 nucleotides align to TRBD1. CDR1 and CDR2 (germline): MNHEY, SMNVEV (reference sequence). The length of the CDR3 is 14 residues. Trimming took 6 bases from V and 4 from J; bases not matched to a gene: 4. CDR3 DNA sequence: TGTGCCAGCAGCCCGGACAGGGGAAATCAGCCCCAGCATTTT. This gives the protein CASSPDRGNQPQHF.

The chain links TRBV10-3 to TRBJ2-7; D possibly corresponds to TRBD2 (6 bases). Germline V gene sequence: CDR1 ENHRY, CDR2 SYGVKD. CDR3 length equals 15 residues. The V gene lost 3 bases and the J gene lost 4 bases, with 16 bases spanning the gap. DNA of the CDR3: TGTGCCATCAGTGATCTACGGGGGACGGTATACGAGCAGTACTTC. It translates to CAISDLRGTVYEQYF.